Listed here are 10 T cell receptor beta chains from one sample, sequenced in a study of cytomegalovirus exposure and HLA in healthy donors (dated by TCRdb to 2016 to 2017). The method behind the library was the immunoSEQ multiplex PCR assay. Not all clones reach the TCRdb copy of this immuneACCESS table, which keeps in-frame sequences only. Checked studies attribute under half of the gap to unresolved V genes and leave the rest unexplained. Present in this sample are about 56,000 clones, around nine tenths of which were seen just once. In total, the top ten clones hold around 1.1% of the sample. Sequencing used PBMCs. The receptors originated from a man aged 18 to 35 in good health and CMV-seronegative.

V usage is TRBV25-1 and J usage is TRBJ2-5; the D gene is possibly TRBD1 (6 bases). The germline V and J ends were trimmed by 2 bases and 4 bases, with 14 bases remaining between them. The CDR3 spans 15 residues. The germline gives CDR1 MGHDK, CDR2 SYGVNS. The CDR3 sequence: CASSEATGTAETQYF. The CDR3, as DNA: TGTGCCAGCAGTGAAGCAACAGGGACGGCAGAGACCCAGTACTTC.

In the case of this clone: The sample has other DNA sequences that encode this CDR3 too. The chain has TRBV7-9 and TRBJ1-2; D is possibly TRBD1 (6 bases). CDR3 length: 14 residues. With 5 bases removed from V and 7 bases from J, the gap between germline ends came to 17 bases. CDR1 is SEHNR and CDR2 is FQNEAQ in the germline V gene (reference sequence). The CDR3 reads CASSLGATGFGYTF. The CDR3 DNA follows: TGTGCCAGCAGCCTAGGGGCCACAGGGTTTGGCTACACCTTC.

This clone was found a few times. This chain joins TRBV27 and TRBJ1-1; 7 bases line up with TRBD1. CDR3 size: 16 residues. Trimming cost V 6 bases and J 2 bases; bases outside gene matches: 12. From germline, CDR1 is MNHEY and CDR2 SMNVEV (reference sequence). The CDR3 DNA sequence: TGTGCCAGCAGACCGAACCTCGGGACAGTAAACACTGAAGCTTTCTTT. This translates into CASRPNLGTVNTEAFF.

The CDR3 sequence: CASSGVLAPPGANVLTF. CDR3 in DNA: TGCGCCAGCAGCGGGGTTCTAGCGCCCCCTGGGGCCAACGTCCTGACTTTC. This chain links TRBV10-2 with TRBJ2-6; possible D gene TRBD2, 6 bases. CDR1 is WSHSY, CDR2 SAAADI, per germline. The V gene lost 6 bases and the J gene lost 2 bases, with 17 bases spanning the gap. CDR3 length: 17 amino acids.

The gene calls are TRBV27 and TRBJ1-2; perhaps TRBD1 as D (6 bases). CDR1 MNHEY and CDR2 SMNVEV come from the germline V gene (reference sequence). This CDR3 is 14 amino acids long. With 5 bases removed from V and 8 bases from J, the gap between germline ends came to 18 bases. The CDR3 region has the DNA TGTGCCAGCAGTGACCTAAGGGACAATGGGGGCTACACCTTC. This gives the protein CASSDLRDNGGYTF.

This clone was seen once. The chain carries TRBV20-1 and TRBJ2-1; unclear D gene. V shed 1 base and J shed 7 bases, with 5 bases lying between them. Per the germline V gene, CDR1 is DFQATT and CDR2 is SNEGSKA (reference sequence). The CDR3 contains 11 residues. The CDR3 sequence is CSARVRNEQFF. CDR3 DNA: TGCAGTGCTAGAGTTAGAAATGAGCAGTTCTTC.

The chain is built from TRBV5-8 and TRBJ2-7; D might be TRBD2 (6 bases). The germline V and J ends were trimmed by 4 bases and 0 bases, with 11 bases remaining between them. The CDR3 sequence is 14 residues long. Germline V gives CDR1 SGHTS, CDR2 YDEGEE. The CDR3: CASSPRLVSYEQYF. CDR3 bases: TGTGCCAGCAGCCCGCGACTAGTCTCCTACGAGCAGTACTTC.

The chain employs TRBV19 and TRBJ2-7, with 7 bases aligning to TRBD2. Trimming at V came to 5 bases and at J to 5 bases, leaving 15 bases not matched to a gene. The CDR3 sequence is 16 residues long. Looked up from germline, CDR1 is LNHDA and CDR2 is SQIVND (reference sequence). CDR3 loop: CASSPSVGGGPNEQYF. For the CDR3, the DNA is TGTGCCAGTAGTCCCTCCGTCGGGGGAGGGCCGAACGAGCAGTACTTC.

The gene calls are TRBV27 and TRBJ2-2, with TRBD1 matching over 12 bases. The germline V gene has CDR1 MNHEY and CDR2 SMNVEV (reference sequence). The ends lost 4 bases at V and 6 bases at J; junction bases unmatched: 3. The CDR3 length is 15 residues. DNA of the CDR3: TGTGCCAGCAGTTCGGGACAGGGGGCGTCCGGGGAGCTGTTTTTT. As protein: CASSSGQGASGELFF.

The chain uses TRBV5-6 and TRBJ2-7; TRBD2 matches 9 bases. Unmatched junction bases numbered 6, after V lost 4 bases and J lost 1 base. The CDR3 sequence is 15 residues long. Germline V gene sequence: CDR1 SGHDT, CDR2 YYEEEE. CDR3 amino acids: CASSLLAGGSYEQYF. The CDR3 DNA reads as TGTGCCAGCAGCCTACTCGCGGGAGGGTCCTACGAGCAGTACTTC.